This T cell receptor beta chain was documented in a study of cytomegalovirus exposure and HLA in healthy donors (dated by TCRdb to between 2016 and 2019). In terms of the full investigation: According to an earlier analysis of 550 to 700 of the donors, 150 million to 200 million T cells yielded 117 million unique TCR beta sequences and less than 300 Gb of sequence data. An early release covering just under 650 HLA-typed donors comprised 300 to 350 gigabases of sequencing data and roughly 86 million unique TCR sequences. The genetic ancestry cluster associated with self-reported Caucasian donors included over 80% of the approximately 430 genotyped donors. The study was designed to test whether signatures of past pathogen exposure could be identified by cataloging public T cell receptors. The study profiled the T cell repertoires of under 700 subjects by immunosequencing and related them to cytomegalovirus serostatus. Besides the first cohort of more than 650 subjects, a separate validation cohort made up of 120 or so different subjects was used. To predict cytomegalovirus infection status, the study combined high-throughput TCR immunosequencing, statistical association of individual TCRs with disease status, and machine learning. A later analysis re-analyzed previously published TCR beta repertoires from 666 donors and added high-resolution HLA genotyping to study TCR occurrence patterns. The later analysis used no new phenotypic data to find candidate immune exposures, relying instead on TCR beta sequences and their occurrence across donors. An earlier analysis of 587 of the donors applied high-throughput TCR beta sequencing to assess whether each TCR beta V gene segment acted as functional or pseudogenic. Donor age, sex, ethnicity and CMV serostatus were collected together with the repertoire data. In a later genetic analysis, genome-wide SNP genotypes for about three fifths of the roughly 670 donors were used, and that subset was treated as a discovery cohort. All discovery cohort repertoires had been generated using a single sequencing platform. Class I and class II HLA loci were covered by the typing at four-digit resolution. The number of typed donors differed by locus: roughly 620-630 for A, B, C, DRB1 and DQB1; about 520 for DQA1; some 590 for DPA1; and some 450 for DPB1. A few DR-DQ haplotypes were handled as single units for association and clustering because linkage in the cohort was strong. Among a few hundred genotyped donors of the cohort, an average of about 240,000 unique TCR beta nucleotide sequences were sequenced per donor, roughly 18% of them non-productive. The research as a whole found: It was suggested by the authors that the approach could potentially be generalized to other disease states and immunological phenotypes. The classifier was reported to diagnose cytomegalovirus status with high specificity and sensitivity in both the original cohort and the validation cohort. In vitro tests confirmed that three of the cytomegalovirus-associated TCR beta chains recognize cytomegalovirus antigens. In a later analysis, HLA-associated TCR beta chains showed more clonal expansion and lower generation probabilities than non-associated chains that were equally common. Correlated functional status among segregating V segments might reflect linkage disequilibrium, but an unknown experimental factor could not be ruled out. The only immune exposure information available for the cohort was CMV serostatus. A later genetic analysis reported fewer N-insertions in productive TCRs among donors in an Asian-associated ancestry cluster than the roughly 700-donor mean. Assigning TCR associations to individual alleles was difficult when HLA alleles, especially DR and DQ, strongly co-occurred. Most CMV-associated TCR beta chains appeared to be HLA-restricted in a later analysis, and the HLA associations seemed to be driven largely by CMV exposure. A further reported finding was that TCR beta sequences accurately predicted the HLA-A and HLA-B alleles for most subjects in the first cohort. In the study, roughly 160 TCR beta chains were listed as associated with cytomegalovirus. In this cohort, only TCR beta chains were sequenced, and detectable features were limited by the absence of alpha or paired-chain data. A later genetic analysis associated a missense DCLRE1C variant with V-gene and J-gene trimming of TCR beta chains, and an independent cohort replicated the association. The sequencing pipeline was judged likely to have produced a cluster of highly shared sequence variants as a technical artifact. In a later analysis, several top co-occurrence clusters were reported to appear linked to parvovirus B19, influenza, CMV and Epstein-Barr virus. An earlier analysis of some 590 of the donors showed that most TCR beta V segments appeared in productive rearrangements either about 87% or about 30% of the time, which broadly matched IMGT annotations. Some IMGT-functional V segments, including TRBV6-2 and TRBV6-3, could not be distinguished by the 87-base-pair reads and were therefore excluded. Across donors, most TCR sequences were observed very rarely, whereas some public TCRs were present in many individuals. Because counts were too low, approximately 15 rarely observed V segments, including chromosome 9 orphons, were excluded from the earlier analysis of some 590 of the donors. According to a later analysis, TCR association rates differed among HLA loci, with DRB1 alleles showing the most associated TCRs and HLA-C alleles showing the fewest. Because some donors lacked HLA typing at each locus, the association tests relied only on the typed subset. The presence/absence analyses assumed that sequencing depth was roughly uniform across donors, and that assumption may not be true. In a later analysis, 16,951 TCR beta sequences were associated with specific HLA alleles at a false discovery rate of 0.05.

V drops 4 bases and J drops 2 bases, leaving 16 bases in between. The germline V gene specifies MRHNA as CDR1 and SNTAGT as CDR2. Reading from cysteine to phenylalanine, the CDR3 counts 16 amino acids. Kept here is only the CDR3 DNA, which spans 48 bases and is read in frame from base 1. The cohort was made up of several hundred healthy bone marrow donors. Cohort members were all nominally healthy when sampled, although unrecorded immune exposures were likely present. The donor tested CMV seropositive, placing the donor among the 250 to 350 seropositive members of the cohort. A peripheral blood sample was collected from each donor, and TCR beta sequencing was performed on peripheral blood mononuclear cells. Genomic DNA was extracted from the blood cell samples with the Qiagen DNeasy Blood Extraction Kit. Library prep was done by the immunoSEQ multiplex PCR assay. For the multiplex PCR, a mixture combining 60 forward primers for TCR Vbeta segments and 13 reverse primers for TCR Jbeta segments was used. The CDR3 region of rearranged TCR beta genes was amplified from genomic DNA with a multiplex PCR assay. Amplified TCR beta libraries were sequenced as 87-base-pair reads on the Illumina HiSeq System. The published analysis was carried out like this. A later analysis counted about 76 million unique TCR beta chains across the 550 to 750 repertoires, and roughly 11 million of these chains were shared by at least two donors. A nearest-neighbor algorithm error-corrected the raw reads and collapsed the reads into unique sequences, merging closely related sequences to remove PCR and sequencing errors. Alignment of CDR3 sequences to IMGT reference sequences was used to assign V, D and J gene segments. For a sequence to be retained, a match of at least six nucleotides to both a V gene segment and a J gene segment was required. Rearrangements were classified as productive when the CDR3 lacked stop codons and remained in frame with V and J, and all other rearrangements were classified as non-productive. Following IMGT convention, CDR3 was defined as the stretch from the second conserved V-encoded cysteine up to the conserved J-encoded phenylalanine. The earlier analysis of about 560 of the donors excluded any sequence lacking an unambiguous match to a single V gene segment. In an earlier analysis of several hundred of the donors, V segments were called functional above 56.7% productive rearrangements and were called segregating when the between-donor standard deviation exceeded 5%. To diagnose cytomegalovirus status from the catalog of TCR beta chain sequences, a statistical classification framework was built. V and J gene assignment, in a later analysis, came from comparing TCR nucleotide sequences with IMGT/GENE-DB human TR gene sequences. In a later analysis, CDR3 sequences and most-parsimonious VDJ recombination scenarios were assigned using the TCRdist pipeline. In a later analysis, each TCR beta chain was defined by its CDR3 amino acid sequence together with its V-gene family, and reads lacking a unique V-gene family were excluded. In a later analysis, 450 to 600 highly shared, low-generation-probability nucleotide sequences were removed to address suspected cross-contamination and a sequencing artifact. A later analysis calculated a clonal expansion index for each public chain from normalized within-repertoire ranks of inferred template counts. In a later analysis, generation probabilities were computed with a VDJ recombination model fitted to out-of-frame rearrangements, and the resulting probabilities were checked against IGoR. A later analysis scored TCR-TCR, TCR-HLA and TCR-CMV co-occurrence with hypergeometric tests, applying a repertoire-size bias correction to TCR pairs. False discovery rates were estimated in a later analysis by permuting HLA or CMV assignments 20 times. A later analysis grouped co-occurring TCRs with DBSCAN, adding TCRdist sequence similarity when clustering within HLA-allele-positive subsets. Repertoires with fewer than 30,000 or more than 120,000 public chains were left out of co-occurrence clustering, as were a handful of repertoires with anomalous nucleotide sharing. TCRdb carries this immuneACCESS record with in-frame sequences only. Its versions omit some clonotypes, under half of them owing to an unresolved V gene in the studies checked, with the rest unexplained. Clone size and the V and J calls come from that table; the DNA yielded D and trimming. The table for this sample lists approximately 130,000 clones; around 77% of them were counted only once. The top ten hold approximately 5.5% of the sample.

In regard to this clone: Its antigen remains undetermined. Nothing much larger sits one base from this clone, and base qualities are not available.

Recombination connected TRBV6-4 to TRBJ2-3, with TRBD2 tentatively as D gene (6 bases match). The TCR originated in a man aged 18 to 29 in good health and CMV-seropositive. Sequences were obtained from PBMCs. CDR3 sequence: CASSVEAGSNTDTQYF. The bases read TGTGCCAGCAGTGTTGAGGCGGGGTCAAACACAGATACGCAGTATTTT.